Below, one TCR beta chain is given with its context. No antigen is known for it. This entry is derived from a study of shared clonotypes between healthy human individuals. Regarding the study as a whole: All-four-donor shared clonotypes had higher generation probabilities than non-shared clonotypes did.

Using immunoSEQ multiplex PCR, the repertoire was profiled, and TCRdb retains in-frame clones only, with some absent. This table has under 2,500,000 clones, 90% to 96% appearing once. V was shortened by 3 bases and J by 3 bases, with 17 bases between the two germline ends. CDR1 and CDR2 (germline): SGDLS, YYNGEE. This CDR3 is built from 16 residues. This TCR was recovered from a man between 18 and 29 years old in good health. The J gene is TRBJ2-3, the V gene TRBV9; no clear D. Input material: naive CD4+ T cells sorted from blood. This sample's subset: CD45RA+ positively selected. The CDR3 is CASSAIGGVGTDTQYF. CDR3 in DNA: TGTGCCAGCAGCGCGATCGGCGGAGTTGGAACAGATACGCAGTATTTT.